These T cell receptor beta chains were read from a single sample in a study of blood T cell repertoires in COVID-19. This table comes from immunoSEQ multiplex PCR, and its TCRdb copy is limited to in-frame clones, with some not included. The table lists 390,000 or so clones, approximately 87% of them singletons. Sequences were obtained from peripheral blood. These receptor sequences come from a woman in her 30s with COVID-19, enrolled during active disease. The CDR3 runs from the conserved cysteine through the conserved F or W. A D gene is named only where the DNA matches it firmly. Clone size, where shown, is once, few, many, or a class for clones that have expanded.

j_gene: TRBJ1-2; abundance: .; v_gene: TRBV3-1/TRBV3-2; d_gene: .; len: 15; CDR3nt: TGTGCCAGCAGCCAAGATGTAGGGGGGGCGCGAGGCTACACCTTC; CDR3aa: CASSQDVGGARGYTF
j_gene: TRBJ2-2; abundance: .; v_gene: TRBV15; d_gene: .; len: 16; CDR3nt: TGTGCCACCAGCAGGAGCAACAGGGCGAACACCGGGGAGCTGTTTTTT; CDR3aa: CATSRSNRANTGELFF
j_gene: TRBJ2-7; abundance: .; v_gene: TRBV28; d_gene: TRBD1; len: 15; CDR3nt: TGTGCCAGCAGTGCCTCTAGCCAGGGGGCCTACGAGCAGTACTTC; CDR3aa: CASSASSQGAYEQYF
j_gene: TRBJ2-7; abundance: .; v_gene: TRBV6-5; d_gene: TRBD2; len: 15; CDR3nt: TGTGCCAGCAGGCTAACTAGCGGGAATCTTTACGAGCAGTACTTC; CDR3aa: CASRLTSGNLYEQYF
j_gene: TRBJ1-4; abundance: once; v_gene: TRBV6-2/TRBV6-3; d_gene: .; len: 15; CDR3nt: TGTGCCAGCAGTCCATCAGTTACAACTAATGAAAAACTGTTTTTT; CDR3aa: CASSPSVTTNEKLFF
j_gene: TRBJ2-5; abundance: .; v_gene: TRBV20-1; d_gene: .; len: 10; CDR3nt: TGCAGTGCTAGAACGGGGACCCAGTACTTC; CDR3aa: CSARTGTQYF
j_gene: TRBJ1-3; abundance: .; v_gene: TRBV13; d_gene: .; len: 12; CDR3nt: TGTGCCAGCAGCTATTGGGGGGGCACCATATATTTT; CDR3aa: CASSYWGGTIYF
j_gene: TRBJ2-7; abundance: few; v_gene: TRBV19; d_gene: TRBD1; len: 17; CDR3nt: TGTGCCAGTAGTATGCCCCCTCGGACAGGGAGCTCCTACGAGCAGTACTTC; CDR3aa: CASSMPPRTGSSYEQYF
j_gene: TRBJ2-3; abundance: .; v_gene: TRBV19; d_gene: TRBD2; len: 15; CDR3nt: TGTGCCAGTAGTGAGGCGGGAGTGGGGGCAGATACGCAGTATTTT; CDR3aa: CASSEAGVGADTQYF
j_gene: TRBJ1-5; abundance: .; v_gene: TRBV6-2/TRBV6-3; d_gene: .; len: 12; CDR3nt: TGTGCCAGCAGTTACGGGGGGCAGCCCCAGCATTTT; CDR3aa: CASSYGGQPQHF
j_gene: TRBJ1-1; abundance: once; v_gene: TRBV4-1; d_gene: TRBD1; len: 16; CDR3nt: TGCGCCAGCAGCCCGGGACAGGGAAGAGCGAACACTGAAGCTTTCTTT; CDR3aa: CASSPGQGRANTEAFF
j_gene: TRBJ2-7; abundance: .; v_gene: TRBV19; d_gene: TRBD1; len: 17; CDR3nt: TGTGCCAGTAGTCCCGGGACAGGAGGGCTTATCTCCTACGAGCAGTACTTC; CDR3aa: CASSPGTGGLISYEQYF
j_gene: TRBJ2-1; abundance: .; v_gene: TRBV7-3; d_gene: TRBD2; len: 16; CDR3nt: TGTGCCAGCAGCTTATCTAGCGGGAGAACCTACAATGAGCAGTTCTTC; CDR3aa: CASSLSSGRTYNEQFF
j_gene: TRBJ2-1; abundance: .; v_gene: TRBV28; d_gene: TRBD2; len: 15; CDR3nt: TGTGCCAGCAGTACAGAGCGGGAGGGCCGTTGGGAGCAGTTCTTC; CDR3aa: CASSTEREGRWEQFF
j_gene: TRBJ2-5; abundance: .; v_gene: TRBV6-5; d_gene: .; len: 13; CDR3nt: TGTGCCAGCAGTACAGGGAGGGAAGAGACCCAGTACTTC; CDR3aa: CASSTGREETQYF
j_gene: TRBJ2-2; abundance: .; v_gene: TRBV12-5; d_gene: TRBD2; len: 16; CDR3nt: TGTGCTAGTGGTCGACAGTTAGCGGGAGTCACCGGGGAGCTGTTTTTT; CDR3aa: CASGRQLAGVTGELFF
j_gene: TRBJ1-4; abundance: .; v_gene: TRBV4-2; d_gene: .; len: 17; CDR3nt: TGTGCCAGCAGCCAAGATCCCAGGGAGGCAGCTAATGAAAAACTGTTTTTT; CDR3aa: CASSQDPREAANEKLFF
j_gene: TRBJ2-3; abundance: .; v_gene: TRBV18; d_gene: .; len: 16; CDR3nt: TGTGCCAGCTCACCCTCATCAGGGCTAGGGGCAGATACGCAGTATTTT; CDR3aa: CASSPSSGLGADTQYF
j_gene: TRBJ2-2; abundance: .; v_gene: TRBV7-2; d_gene: TRBD1; len: 14; CDR3nt: TGTGCCAGCAGCTTAAGACAGGGACACGGGGAGCTGTTTTTT; CDR3aa: CASSLRQGHGELFF
j_gene: TRBJ2-1; abundance: few; v_gene: TRBV5-1; d_gene: TRBD2; len: 14; CDR3nt: TGCGCCAGCAGCTTGCCTAGCGGGATAAATGAGCAGTTCTTC; CDR3aa: CASSLPSGINEQFF
j_gene: TRBJ2-2; abundance: .; v_gene: TRBV5-1; d_gene: TRBD2; len: 18; CDR3nt: TGCGCCAGCAGCTACCTAGCGGGAGGACCCCCGGGCACCGGGGAGCTGTTTTTT; CDR3aa: CASSYLAGGPPGTGELFF
j_gene: TRBJ1-6; abundance: .; v_gene: TRBV6-6; d_gene: .; len: 12; CDR3nt: TGTGCCAGCATCACAGGGAATTCACCCCTCCACTTT; CDR3aa: CASITGNSPLHF
j_gene: TRBJ2-6; abundance: .; v_gene: TRBV5-6; d_gene: .; len: 17; CDR3nt: TGTGCCAGCAGCTCCCGAAAATTACTCTCTGGGGCCAACGTCCTGACTTTC; CDR3aa: CASSSRKLLSGANVLTF
j_gene: TRBJ2-7; abundance: .; v_gene: TRBV27; d_gene: TRBD1; len: 15; CDR3nt: TGTGCCAGCAGTTCTCCGGGACAGGGGTTCCTCGAGCAGTACTTC; CDR3aa: CASSSPGQGFLEQYF
j_gene: TRBJ2-7; abundance: .; v_gene: TRBV12-2; d_gene: .; len: 14; CDR3nt: TGTGCAAGTCGCCCCGGGACTAGCTCCTACGAGCAGTACTTC; CDR3aa: CASRPGTSSYEQYF
j_gene: TRBJ2-2; abundance: .; v_gene: TRBV28; d_gene: TRBD2; len: 17; CDR3nt: TGTGCCAGCACTCGACCCGCGGGAGGAGCACACACCGGGGAGCTGTTTTTT; CDR3aa: CASTRPAGGAHTGELFF
j_gene: TRBJ1-5; abundance: .; v_gene: TRBV27; d_gene: .; len: 15; CDR3nt: TGTGCCAGCAGTTTGGCGAGAGGAGGCAATCAGCCCCAGCATTTT; CDR3aa: CASSLARGGNQPQHF
j_gene: TRBJ1-2; abundance: once; v_gene: TRBV7-9; d_gene: TRBD1; len: 14; CDR3nt: TGTGCCAGCAGCTACAACAGGGGGGACTATGGCTACACCTTC; CDR3aa: CASSYNRGDYGYTF
j_gene: TRBJ2-7; abundance: .; v_gene: TRBV6-5; d_gene: .; len: 14; CDR3nt: TGTGCCAGCAGTTACGAGGCCGTAGGCTACGAGCAGTACTTC; CDR3aa: CASSYEAVGYEQYF
j_gene: TRBJ1-2; abundance: .; v_gene: TRBV6-5; d_gene: TRBD1; len: 14; CDR3nt: TGTGCCAGCAGTTCCCGGGACAGGGGGGGCGGCTACACCTTC; CDR3aa: CASSSRDRGGGYTF
j_gene: TRBJ1-1; abundance: .; v_gene: TRBV5-1; d_gene: .; len: 14; CDR3nt: TGCGCCAGCAGCTTATCGGGAGGGAACACTGAAGCTTTCTTT; CDR3aa: CASSLSGGNTEAFF
j_gene: TRBJ2-3; abundance: .; v_gene: TRBV5-1; d_gene: .; len: 14; CDR3nt: TGCGCCAGCAGCCCCTCGACTTTTACAGATACGCAGTATTTT; CDR3aa: CASSPSTFTDTQYF
j_gene: TRBJ2-5; abundance: .; v_gene: TRBV6-6; d_gene: .; len: 15; CDR3nt: TGTGCCAGCAGTGCCTGGAGCCGGGGGCAAGAGACCCAGTACTTC; CDR3aa: CASSAWSRGQETQYF
j_gene: TRBJ2-7; abundance: .; v_gene: TRBV28; d_gene: .; len: 11; CDR3nt: TGTGCCAGCAGTGACAGCTACGAGCAGTACTTC; CDR3aa: CASSDSYEQYF
j_gene: TRBJ2-2; abundance: .; v_gene: TRBV4-2; d_gene: TRBD2; len: 18; CDR3nt: TGTGCCAGCAGCCAACGGGGGCTAGCGGGAACGGAGAACGGGGAGCTGTTTTTT; CDR3aa: CASSQRGLAGTENGELFF
j_gene: TRBJ2-5; abundance: .; v_gene: TRBV18; d_gene: .; len: 13; CDR3nt: TGTGCCAGCTCGCTGGACATCCGGGAGACCCAGTACTTC; CDR3aa: CASSLDIRETQYF
j_gene: TRBJ2-7; abundance: .; v_gene: TRBV7-2; d_gene: TRBD1; len: 15; CDR3nt: TGTGCCAGCAGCTACGACAGGGTAGGGCCCTACGAGCAGTACTTC; CDR3aa: CASSYDRVGPYEQYF
j_gene: TRBJ2-7; abundance: .; v_gene: TRBV27; d_gene: TRBD1; len: 15; CDR3nt: TGTGCCAGCAGTCAGACCTGGGACAGGGCTAACGAGCAGTACTTC; CDR3aa: CASSQTWDRANEQYF
j_gene: TRBJ1-6; abundance: once; v_gene: TRBV4-3; d_gene: .; len: 16; CDR3nt: TGCGCCAGCAGCCAAGAAGGTGGCGGGAGCAATTCACCCCTCCACTTT; CDR3aa: CASSQEGGGSNSPLHF
j_gene: TRBJ2-7; abundance: .; v_gene: TRBV9; d_gene: TRBD2; len: 14; CDR3nt: TGTGCCAGCAGCGTAGAAGCGGGAGGCTACGAGCAGTACTTC; CDR3aa: CASSVEAGGYEQYF
j_gene: TRBJ2-2; abundance: .; v_gene: TRBV6-5; d_gene: .; len: 14; CDR3nt: TGTGCCAGCCGCAGGGGCCAAGGCACCGGGGAGCTGTTTTTT; CDR3aa: CASRRGQGTGELFF
j_gene: TRBJ2-1; abundance: .; v_gene: TRBV24-1; d_gene: .; len: 14; CDR3nt: TGTGCCACCAGCCATCCGGGAAGGACCGATGAGCAGTTCTTC; CDR3aa: CATSHPGRTDEQFF
j_gene: TRBJ2-7; abundance: .; v_gene: TRBV19; d_gene: .; len: 15; CDR3nt: TGTGCCAGTAGTAACGGACTGCTTAGCTCCTACGAGCAGTACTTC; CDR3aa: CASSNGLLSSYEQYF
j_gene: TRBJ2-5; abundance: .; v_gene: TRBV6-2/TRBV6-3; d_gene: .; len: 15; CDR3nt: TGTGCCAGCAGTTACTCGCGTCTGAGGAGAGAGACCCAGTACTTC; CDR3aa: CASSYSRLRRETQYF
j_gene: TRBJ2-4; abundance: .; v_gene: TRBV2; d_gene: .; len: 13; CDR3nt: TGTGCCAGCAGTGACGCAGGTTCGGACATTCAGTACTTC; CDR3aa: CASSDAGSDIQYF
j_gene: TRBJ1-1; abundance: once; v_gene: TRBV18; d_gene: .; len: 14; CDR3nt: TGTGCCAGCTCACCACAGGGGGTGAACACTGAAGCTTTCTTT; CDR3aa: CASSPQGVNTEAFF
j_gene: TRBJ1-6; abundance: .; v_gene: TRBV5-4; d_gene: .; len: 15; CDR3nt: TGTGCCAGCAGCCCGGGGACAACGGTAACTTCACCCCTCCACTTT; CDR3aa: CASSPGTTVTSPLHF
j_gene: TRBJ2-5; abundance: .; v_gene: TRBV16; d_gene: .; len: 13; CDR3nt: TGTGCCAGCAGCCAAAGCAGGCGAGAGACCCAGTACTTC; CDR3aa: CASSQSRRETQYF
j_gene: TRBJ2-5; abundance: .; v_gene: TRBV20-1; d_gene: .; len: 11; CDR3nt: TGCAGTGCCCTAACGGTAGAGACCCAGTACTTC; CDR3aa: CSALTVETQYF
j_gene: TRBJ2-3; abundance: .; v_gene: TRBV14; d_gene: .; len: 15; CDR3nt: TGTGCCAGCAGCCAACAGGGGGGTAGCACAGATACGCAGTATTTT; CDR3aa: CASSQQGGSTDTQYF
j_gene: TRBJ2-2; abundance: once; v_gene: TRBV7-9; d_gene: TRBD1; len: 17; CDR3nt: TGTGCCAGCAGCTATGGGACAGGGGGTATGGACACCGGGGAGCTGTTTTTT; CDR3aa: CASSYGTGGMDTGELFF
j_gene: TRBJ2-2; abundance: .; v_gene: TRBV19; d_gene: .; len: 16; CDR3nt: TGTGCCAGTAGTGTCACCAGCGCGACTTTAACCGGGGAGCTGTTTTTT; CDR3aa: CASSVTSATLTGELFF
j_gene: TRBJ1-5; abundance: .; v_gene: TRBV30; d_gene: .; len: 13; CDR3nt: TGTGCCTGGAGTCGAGAGGGTGGACAGCCCCAGCATTTT; CDR3aa: CAWSREGGQPQHF